A selection of T cell receptor beta chains follows, all from one sample in a study of blood T cell repertoires in COVID-19. TCRdb's table, derived via immunoSEQ multiplex PCR, lists solely in-frame clones and lacks some. Found here are 150,000 to 200,000 clones, around 86% of them singletons; the top ten hold about 26%. The sequencing input was PBMCs or T cells enriched from blood (not recorded which). These receptors all come from a woman between 40 and 55 years old in a cohort exposed to, infected with or recovered from COVID-19 (not recorded which). Both conserved end residues are part of each CDR3. Each record gives: clone size, J gene, D gene, V gene, CDR3 DNA, CDR3 protein. The D gene is left open where the match is weak. Clone sizes are given selectively: once, few, many, or a class where the clone is expanded.

clone_size: NA; j_call: TRBJ1-2; d_call: NA; v_call: TRBV6-5; cdr3_nt: TGTGCCAGCAGTTATGGGGTCAGCGGGAACTATGGCTACACCTTC; cdr3_aa: CASSYGVSGNYGYTF
clone_size: NA; j_call: TRBJ1-6; d_call: NA; v_call: TRBV5-1; cdr3_nt: TGCGCCAGCAGCTTGGACGCGGCCTTCCCCTTTCACTTT; cdr3_aa: CASSLDAAFPFHF
clone_size: NA; j_call: TRBJ1-5; d_call: NA; v_call: TRBV19; cdr3_nt: TGTGCCAGTAAATTCGAAGGGGAAACTCAGCCCCAGCATTTT; cdr3_aa: CASKFEGETQPQHF
clone_size: NA; j_call: TRBJ1-2; d_call: NA; v_call: TRBV11-3; cdr3_nt: TGTGCCAGCAGCTTCGCCGACAGGTCTGGCTATGGCTACACCTTC; cdr3_aa: CASSFADRSGYGYTF
clone_size: few; j_call: TRBJ1-6; d_call: TRBD1; v_call: TRBV18; cdr3_nt: TGTGCCAGCTCACCCGGTAGACAGGGGAATTCACCCCTCCACTTT; cdr3_aa: CASSPGRQGNSPLHF
clone_size: NA; j_call: TRBJ2-3; d_call: TRBD2; v_call: TRBV7-8; cdr3_nt: TGTGCCAGCAGCTACGGACTAGCGCAAAGCACAGATACGCAGTATTTT; cdr3_aa: CASSYGLAQSTDTQYF
clone_size: once; j_call: TRBJ2-5; d_call: TRBD2; v_call: TRBV2; cdr3_nt: TGTGCCAGCCAAGAACAGGGACTAGCGACGGAGACCCAGTACTTC; cdr3_aa: CASQEQGLATETQYF
clone_size: once; j_call: TRBJ1-4; d_call: NA; v_call: TRBV29-1; cdr3_nt: TGCAGCGTTTTTAACAGGGTGGATGAAAAACTGTTTTTT; cdr3_aa: CSVFNRVDEKLFF
clone_size: NA; j_call: TRBJ2-1; d_call: TRBD2; v_call: TRBV2; cdr3_nt: TGTGCCAGCGAAGAACCGGGGGGCTACAATGAGCAGTTCTTC; cdr3_aa: CASEEPGGYNEQFF
clone_size: NA; j_call: TRBJ2-1; d_call: NA; v_call: TRBV7-9; cdr3_nt: TGTGCCAGCAGCAGGACTAACGAAGTTGAGCAGTTCTTC; cdr3_aa: CASSRTNEVEQFF
clone_size: NA; j_call: TRBJ2-2; d_call: TRBD2; v_call: TRBV5-1; cdr3_nt: TGCGCCAGCAGCCGAAAGGCTAGCGGGACCGGGGAGCTGTTTTTT; cdr3_aa: CASSRKASGTGELFF
clone_size: NA; j_call: TRBJ1-5; d_call: NA; v_call: TRBV11-2; cdr3_nt: TGTGCCAGCAGCTTAGATCGTTCGGTTCAGCCCCAGCATTTT; cdr3_aa: CASSLDRSVQPQHF
clone_size: NA; j_call: TRBJ2-5; d_call: NA; v_call: TRBV13; cdr3_nt: TGTGCCAGCAGCGGAAGACAGCGGGAAGAGACCCAGTACTTC; cdr3_aa: CASSGRQREETQYF
clone_size: few; j_call: TRBJ1-2; d_call: NA; v_call: TRBV7-9; cdr3_nt: TGTGCCAGCAGCTTGGTTCAGTCATACGGCTACACCTTC; cdr3_aa: CASSLVQSYGYTF
clone_size: NA; j_call: TRBJ1-2; d_call: TRBD1; v_call: TRBV27; cdr3_nt: TGTGCCAGCAGTTTGACCACAGGGGGAGGTAACTATGGCTACACCTTC; cdr3_aa: CASSLTTGGGNYGYTF
clone_size: NA; j_call: TRBJ1-2; d_call: NA; v_call: TRBV19; cdr3_nt: TGTGCCAGTAGTACCCGGATCGACACTTCTTATGGCTACACCTTC; cdr3_aa: CASSTRIDTSYGYTF
clone_size: NA; j_call: TRBJ1-1; d_call: NA; v_call: TRBV2; cdr3_nt: TGTGCCAGCAGTGAAGAGAGGGCCCTCATGAACACTGAAGCTTTCTTT; cdr3_aa: CASSEERALMNTEAFF
clone_size: NA; j_call: TRBJ1-6; d_call: TRBD1; v_call: TRBV27; cdr3_nt: TGTGCCAGCAGTTTTCGCGGACAGGGTGATTCACCCCTCCACTTT; cdr3_aa: CASSFRGQGDSPLHF
clone_size: once; j_call: TRBJ1-5; d_call: TRBD1; v_call: TRBV28; cdr3_nt: TGTGCCAGCAGTTTAAGGGACAGGGGACTTCATCAGCCCCAGCATTTT; cdr3_aa: CASSLRDRGLHQPQHF
clone_size: NA; j_call: TRBJ1-5; d_call: TRBD1; v_call: TRBV7-2; cdr3_nt: TGTGCCAGCAGCTTAGATGTGACAGGGGAGAATCAGCCCCAGCATTTT; cdr3_aa: CASSLDVTGENQPQHF
clone_size: NA; j_call: TRBJ2-5; d_call: TRBD1; v_call: TRBV6-5; cdr3_nt: TGTGCCAGCAGTCTCCCGGGACAGGGGAGAGAGACCCAGTACTTC; cdr3_aa: CASSLPGQGRETQYF
clone_size: NA; j_call: TRBJ2-3; d_call: TRBD2; v_call: TRBV6-1; cdr3_nt: TGTGCCAGCAGTGAAGCGTCCCGGGACTACGGCACAGATACGCAGTATTTT; cdr3_aa: CASSEASRDYGTDTQYF
clone_size: NA; j_call: TRBJ2-2; d_call: NA; v_call: TRBV11-2; cdr3_nt: TGTGCCAGCAGCTTAGTTTTGGGCAGGGAGCTGTTTTTT; cdr3_aa: CASSLVLGRELFF
clone_size: NA; j_call: TRBJ2-3; d_call: TRBD1; v_call: TRBV5-1; cdr3_nt: TGCGCCAGCAGCTTGGCTGGACAGGGGGCTTCAGATACGCAGTATTTT; cdr3_aa: CASSLAGQGASDTQYF
clone_size: NA; j_call: TRBJ1-1; d_call: NA; v_call: TRBV12-3/TRBV12-4; cdr3_nt: TGTGCCAGCAGTTCAGGGGCGACTGAAGCTTTCTTT; cdr3_aa: CASSSGATEAFF
clone_size: NA; j_call: TRBJ1-1; d_call: TRBD1; v_call: TRBV27; cdr3_nt: TGTGCCAGCAGTCTCGGGACAGGGGGTTCGGCTTTCTTT; cdr3_aa: CASSLGTGGSAFF
clone_size: NA; j_call: TRBJ2-7; d_call: NA; v_call: TRBV4-1; cdr3_nt: TGCGCCAGCAGCCAAGTCGGACAGTCCTACGAGCAGTACTTC; cdr3_aa: CASSQVGQSYEQYF
clone_size: once; j_call: TRBJ2-5; d_call: TRBD1; v_call: TRBV10-3; cdr3_nt: TGTGCCATCAGTGACGCAGGGGGCTCGGAGACCCAGTACTTC; cdr3_aa: CAISDAGGSETQYF
clone_size: few; j_call: TRBJ1-2; d_call: NA; v_call: TRBV9; cdr3_nt: TGTGCCAGCAGGTCCCCTCCAGGGCCCCCTGGCTATGGCTACACCTTC; cdr3_aa: CASRSPPGPPGYGYTF
clone_size: NA; j_call: TRBJ1-1; d_call: TRBD1; v_call: TRBV5-1; cdr3_nt: TGCGCCAGCAGCTTGGGGACAGGGAACACTGAAGCTTTCTTT; cdr3_aa: CASSLGTGNTEAFF
clone_size: NA; j_call: TRBJ1-1; d_call: NA; v_call: TRBV27; cdr3_nt: TGTGCCAGCAGTTTAGCGGGGAGCATGAACACTGAAGCTTTCTTT; cdr3_aa: CASSLAGSMNTEAFF
clone_size: NA; j_call: TRBJ2-3; d_call: NA; v_call: TRBV9; cdr3_nt: TGTGCCAGCAGCCCTATTCGTGTGGGCACAGATACGCAGTATTTT; cdr3_aa: CASSPIRVGTDTQYF
clone_size: NA; j_call: TRBJ2-7; d_call: TRBD2; v_call: TRBV4-2; cdr3_nt: TGTGCCAGCAGCCACTTGACTAGCGGGAGTTACGAGCAGTACTTC; cdr3_aa: CASSHLTSGSYEQYF
clone_size: NA; j_call: TRBJ1-1; d_call: TRBD1; v_call: TRBV19; cdr3_nt: TGTGCCAGTAGTCAAACCCGGACAGGGGGCGCCTCTGTCACTGAAGCTTTCTTT; cdr3_aa: CASSQTRTGGASVTEAFF
clone_size: NA; j_call: TRBJ1-2; d_call: TRBD1; v_call: TRBV6-1; cdr3_nt: TGTGCCAGCAGTGCGGGACAGGGGCGTAGTCGAGATGGCTACACCTTC; cdr3_aa: CASSAGQGRSRDGYTF
clone_size: few; j_call: TRBJ2-7; d_call: NA; v_call: TRBV10-2; cdr3_nt: TGCGCCAGCAGTGAGTTAACAGCCTCCTACGAGCAGTACTTC; cdr3_aa: CASSELTASYEQYF
clone_size: NA; j_call: TRBJ1-3; d_call: TRBD1; v_call: TRBV29-1; cdr3_nt: TGCAGCGTAGCGGGACAGGGGGTCTCTGGAAACACCATATATTTT; cdr3_aa: CSVAGQGVSGNTIYF
clone_size: NA; j_call: TRBJ2-1; d_call: TRBD2; v_call: TRBV19; cdr3_nt: TGTGCCAGTAGTATAGGGGGAGGGGAAAATGAGCAGTTCTTC; cdr3_aa: CASSIGGGENEQFF
clone_size: NA; j_call: TRBJ1-6; d_call: NA; v_call: TRBV10-1; cdr3_nt: TGCGCCAGCAGTGAGGGGGCCACGGGTTCACCCCTCCACTTT; cdr3_aa: CASSEGATGSPLHF
clone_size: few; j_call: TRBJ1-5; d_call: NA; v_call: TRBV20-1; cdr3_nt: TGCAGTGCTAGAGGACAGCAGCCCCAGCATTTT; cdr3_aa: CSARGQQPQHF
clone_size: many; j_call: TRBJ2-3; d_call: NA; v_call: TRBV14; cdr3_nt: TGTGCCAGCAGCCAAGAAAGTAGCGCAGCCACAGATACGCAGTATTTT; cdr3_aa: CASSQESSAATDTQYF
clone_size: NA; j_call: TRBJ2-3; d_call: NA; v_call: TRBV20-1; cdr3_nt: TGCAGTGCTAGTCCCAGGGTTGAACCCACAGATACGCAGTATTTT; cdr3_aa: CSASPRVEPTDTQYF
clone_size: NA; j_call: TRBJ1-1; d_call: TRBD1; v_call: TRBV9; cdr3_nt: TGTGCCAGCAGCGGGGAACCGGGACAGGGGAACACTGAAGCTTTCTTT; cdr3_aa: CASSGEPGQGNTEAFF
clone_size: NA; j_call: TRBJ1-2; d_call: TRBD1; v_call: TRBV7-8; cdr3_nt: TGTGCCAGCAGCTTAGCAAGGGACAGGGGCTTTGGCTACACCTTC; cdr3_aa: CASSLARDRGFGYTF
clone_size: NA; j_call: TRBJ2-1; d_call: TRBD2; v_call: TRBV7-2; cdr3_nt: TGTGCCAGCAGCTTGTTAATTAGCGGGAGTGGTGAGCAGTTCTTC; cdr3_aa: CASSLLISGSGEQFF
clone_size: NA; j_call: TRBJ2-2; d_call: NA; v_call: TRBV21-1; cdr3_nt: TGTGCCAGCAGCAAGGGCTCCACCGGGGAGCTGTTTTTT; cdr3_aa: CASSKGSTGELFF
clone_size: NA; j_call: TRBJ2-3; d_call: NA; v_call: TRBV7-9; cdr3_nt: TGTGCCAGCAGCCTGGAGTTCACAGATACGCAGTATTTT; cdr3_aa: CASSLEFTDTQYF
clone_size: NA; j_call: TRBJ1-1; d_call: NA; v_call: TRBV4-1; cdr3_nt: TGCGCCAGCAGCCAAGGGACAGTGAACACGGAAGCTTTCTTT; cdr3_aa: CASSQGTVNTEAFF
clone_size: NA; j_call: TRBJ1-2; d_call: NA; v_call: TRBV2; cdr3_nt: TGTGCCAGCAGTGAAGAACATTCGAGCTACACCTTC; cdr3_aa: CASSEEHSSYTF
clone_size: NA; j_call: TRBJ1-2; d_call: TRBD1; v_call: TRBV19; cdr3_nt: TGTGCCACCTCTCCACAGGGGACCAACTATGGCTACACCTTC; cdr3_aa: CATSPQGTNYGYTF
clone_size: NA; j_call: TRBJ2-2; d_call: TRBD2; v_call: TRBV27; cdr3_nt: TGTGCCAGCAGTTCTCCTCGACTAGCGGATACTGGGACCGGGGAGCTGTTTTTT; cdr3_aa: CASSSPRLADTGTGELFF
clone_size: NA; j_call: TRBJ2-1; d_call: NA; v_call: TRBV29-1; cdr3_nt: TGCAGCGTTGACAGTTTCGGAGGGAATGAGCAGTTCTTC; cdr3_aa: CSVDSFGGNEQFF
clone_size: NA; j_call: TRBJ1-1; d_call: NA; v_call: TRBV28; cdr3_nt: TGTGCCAGCGCCCCCCGGCGGGGGATTAACACTGAAGCTTTCTTT; cdr3_aa: CASAPRRGINTEAFF
clone_size: NA; j_call: TRBJ2-2; d_call: NA; v_call: TRBV6-2/TRBV6-3; cdr3_nt: TGTGCCAGCAGTACCCGTTGGTCCCTCCAGGTTGAGCTGTTTTTT; cdr3_aa: CASSTRWSLQVELFF
clone_size: NA; j_call: TRBJ1-5; d_call: NA; v_call: TRBV7-2; cdr3_nt: TGTGCCAGCAGCCCCCGACAGGGCAATCAGCCCCAGCATTTT; cdr3_aa: CASSPRQGNQPQHF